This T cell receptor (beta chain) appears in the sequencing data of a study of CD8 T cells in ankylosing spondylitis. TCRdb independently ran MiXCR on the 5' RACE reads; one entry per CDR3 protein. The sample carries about 240,000 distinct CDR3 sequences, 8% to 9% recorded once. This clonotype was observed many times. Sequencing was performed on blood, either unsorted or a sorted T cell fraction (not recorded which). The source of this sequence is a female donor with ankylosing spondylitis or in good health (not recorded which).

The CDR3 is CSVEDLGSADTQYF. DNA of the CDR3: TGCAGCGTTGAAGATCTAGGGTCGGCAGATACGCAGTATTTT. The gene calls are TRBV29-1 and TRBJ2-3, with D hard to call. Germline V gene lookup returns CDR1 SQVTM and CDR2 ANQGSEA. CDR3 length equals 14 residues. V lost 0 bases, J lost 4 bases, and 11 bases lay in between.